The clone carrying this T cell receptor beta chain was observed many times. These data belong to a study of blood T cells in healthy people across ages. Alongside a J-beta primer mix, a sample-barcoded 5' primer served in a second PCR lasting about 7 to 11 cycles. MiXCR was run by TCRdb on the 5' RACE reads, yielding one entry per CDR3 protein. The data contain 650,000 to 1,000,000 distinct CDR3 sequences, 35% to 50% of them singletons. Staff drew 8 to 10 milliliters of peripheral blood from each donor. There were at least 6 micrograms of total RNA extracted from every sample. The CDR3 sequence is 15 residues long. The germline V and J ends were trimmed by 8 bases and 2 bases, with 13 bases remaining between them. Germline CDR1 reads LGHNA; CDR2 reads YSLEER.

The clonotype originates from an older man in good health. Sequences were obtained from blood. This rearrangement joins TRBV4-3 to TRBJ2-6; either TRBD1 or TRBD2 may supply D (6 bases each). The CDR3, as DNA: TGCGCCAGCCGTAGGGGGGTGACTGGGGCCAACGTCCTGACTTTC. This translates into CASRRGVTGANVLTF.